This passage covers 18 T cell receptor beta chains from one sample sequenced in a study of shared clonotypes between healthy human individuals (dated by TCRdb to 2020 to 2021). Receptor amplification or capture employed the immunoSEQ multiplex PCR assay. TCRdb took this table from immuneACCESS and kept in-frame rearrangements with V and J called. Such tables lack part of the clones; where checked against another copy, unresolved V genes explain under half of the gap, and the rest is unexplained. Recorded for this sample are about 480,000 clones; roughly 78% of them occurred a single time. The ten biggest clones cover 10% to 15% of the sample. Sequencing was done on a sample of PBMCs. These receptors all come from a woman in her forties in good health. Some clones in this sample may be carry-over from other donors' samples.

There are a few counts of this clone. The chain employs TRBV6-1 and TRBJ1-5; no firm D call. Trimming left V 2 bases short and J 9 bases short, with 14 bases between. This CDR3 comprises 14 residues. Germline values: CDR1 MNHNS, CDR2 SASEGT. The CDR3: CASSEIGFRRPQHF. CDR3 coding DNA: TGTGCCAGCAGTGAAATAGGGTTTCGACGGCCCCAGCATTTT.

This clone came up a few times. J is TRBJ2-5 and V is TRBV7-3; no clear D gene. The CDR3 loop spans 14 amino acids. V shed 2 bases and J shed 2 bases, with 9 bases lying between them. Germline CDR1 is SGHTA and CDR2 is FQGTGA. CDR3 sequence (DNA): TGTGCCAGCAGCTTAGGCACGATACAAGAGACCCAGTACTTC. Translation: CASSLGTIQETQYF. Full variable domain (rest looked up from reference TRBV7-3 and TRBJ2-5): GAGVSQTPSNKVTEKGKYVELRCDPISGHTALYWYRQSLGQGPEFLIYFQGTGAADDSGLPNDRFFAVRPEGSVSTLKIQRTERGDSAVYLCASSLGTIQETQYFGPGTRLLVL.

The chain is built from TRBV7-9 and TRBJ1-5; TRBD1 aligns across 8 bases. This CDR3 region has 13 residues. Germline trimming cut 5 bases from V and 6 bases from J; bases unmatched to any gene: 3. Germline V lookup: CDR1 SEHNR, CDR2 FQNEAQ (reference sequence). The CDR3 sequence is CASSLGQGQPQHF. The CDR3 coding sequence is TGTGCCAGCAGCCTCGGACAGGGTCAGCCCCAGCATTTT.

Concerning this clone: Other nucleotide sequences from this sample produce the same CDR3. V is TRBV6-1 and J is TRBJ2-7; D remains unclear. The V end lost 4 bases, the J end lost 4 bases, and 2 bases lay between the germline ends. Germline lookup yields CDR1 MNHNS and CDR2 SASEGT. CDR3 length equals 10 residues. CDR3 in amino acids: CASSAYEQYF. The CDR3 bases are TGTGCCAGCAGTGCTTACGAGCAGTACTTC.

The chain carries TRBV28 and TRBJ1-5; D remains unclear. From germline, CDR1 is MDHEN and CDR2 SYDVKM. The V and J ends lost 4 bases and 0 bases respectively, with 10 bases between them. The CDR3 has 15 amino acids. CDR3 DNA sequence: TGTGCCAGCAGTTGGTCGGGGAATAGCAATCAGCCCCAGCATTTT. It translates to CASSWSGNSNQPQHF. The variable domain in full, with the rest retrieved from reference TRBV28 and TRBJ1-5, is DVKVTQSSRYLVKRTGEKVFLECVQDMDHENMFWYRQDPGLGLRLIYFSYDVKMKEKGDIPEGYSVSREKKERFSLILESASTNQTSMYLCASSWSGNSNQPQHFGDGTRLSIL.

V is TRBV28 and J is TRBJ1-4, with 7 bases fitting TRBD1. Germline V gives CDR1 MDHEN, CDR2 SYDVKM. J was trimmed by 5 bases and V by 3 bases; bases with no gene match: 3. CDR3 length: 14 residues. The DNA of the CDR3 is TGTGCCAGCAGTTTCAGGGGGTTAAATGAAAAACTGTTTTTT. Protein: CASSFRGLNEKLFF.

The chain combines TRBV29-1 with TRBJ2-2, with 7 bases lining up with TRBD1. J was trimmed by 0 bases and V by 5 bases; bases with no gene match: 6. In germline, CDR1 is SQVTM, CDR2 ANQGSEA. The CDR3 runs 15 residues. CDR3 amino acids: CSVRVGQPNTGELFF. CDR3 sequence (DNA): TGCAGCGTTCGGGTGGGACAGCCGAACACCGGGGAGCTGTTTTTT.

V gene TRBV9 combines with J gene TRBJ2-1; 11 nucleotides agree with TRBD2. Germline lookup yields CDR1 SGDLS and CDR2 YYNGEE. V lost 4 bases, J lost 4 bases, and 7 bases stayed unmatched. CDR3 size: 16 residues. The CDR3 region is CASSPRGTSGYNEQFF. The CDR3 DNA follows: TGTGCCAGCAGCCCCAGGGGGACTAGCGGATACAATGAGCAGTTCTTC.

The chain links TRBV28 to TRBJ2-2; TRBD2 matches at 8 bases. Trimming at V came to 9 bases and at J to 1 base, leaving 4 bases not matched to a gene. The V gene's germline CDR1 is MDHEN and CDR2 SYDVKM. This CDR3 region has 14 residues. CDR3 protein: CASREGGNTGELFF. CDR3 in DNA: TGTGCCAGTCGGGAGGGAGGGAACACCGGGGAGCTGTTTTTT.

This clone was seen more than once but under ten times. V and J are TRBV13 and TRBJ2-2; 9 bases are shared with TRBD1. This CDR3 comprises 17 residues. The V gene's germline CDR1 is PRHDT and CDR2 FYEKMQ (reference sequence). J gave up 2 bases and V 3 bases, and 7 bases lay outside the gene matches. CDR3 sequence reads: CASSFVRTGVNTGELFF. DNA of the CDR3: TGTGCCAGCAGCTTCGTCCGGACAGGGGTAAACACCGGGGAGCTGTTTTTT.

This chain joins TRBV14 and TRBJ2-7; D remains ambiguous. Germline CDR1 and CDR2: SGHDN and FVKESK. V shed 6 bases and J shed 2 bases, with 11 bases lying between them. The CDR3 has 13 residues. DNA of the CDR3: TGTGCCAGCAGTTTGTGGCAGGCCTACGAGCAGTACTTC. This gives the protein CASSLWQAYEQYF.

The CDR3 spells CASSLISTGQFF. DNA of the CDR3: TGTGCCAGCAGCTTAATCTCGACCGGGCAGTTCTTC. The gene calls are TRBV7-9 and TRBJ2-1; D gene unclear. Trimming removed 2 bases at V and 12 bases at J, with 11 bases between. The CDR3 extends over 12 amino acids. Germline V CDR1 and CDR2: SEHNR, FQNEAQ (reference sequence).

This clone was recorded a few times. The rearrangement joins TRBV5-1 to TRBJ2-7; the D call may be TRBD1 or TRBD2 (5 bases each). The germline V gene has CDR1 SGHRS and CDR2 YFSETQ. V shed 0 bases and J shed 0 bases, with 16 bases lying between them. This CDR3 has 17 residues. The CDR3 loop reads CASSLGAGTDHSYEQYF. CDR3 DNA sequence: TGCGCCAGCAGCTTGGGAGCCGGGACGGATCACTCCTACGAGCAGTACTTC. Full variable domain (outside the CDR3, taken from reference TRBV5-1 and TRBJ2-7): KAGVTQTPRYLIKTRGQQVTLSCSPISGHRSVSWYQQTPGQGLQFLFEYFSETQRNKGNFPGRFSGRQFSNSRSEMNVSTLELGDSALYLCASSLGAGTDHSYEQYFGPGTRLTVT.

This sequence joins TRBV27 and TRBJ2-1; TRBD2 agrees at 16 bases. V lost 7 bases and J lost 4; bases outside the gene matches: 7. The germline gives CDR1 MNHEY, CDR2 SMNVEV (reference sequence). The CDR3 extends over 17 amino acids. The CDR3 reads CASKGLAGGPSYNEQFF. The CDR3 nucleotides are TGTGCCAGCAAGGGACTAGCGGGAGGGCCGTCGTACAATGAGCAGTTCTTC.

The chain links TRBV4-1 to TRBJ2-7, with D unresolved. The V gene's germline CDR1 is MGHRA and CDR2 YSYEKL. This CDR3 has 14 amino acids. V was pared by 1 base and J by 3 bases, with 10 bases between. The chain's CDR3 is CASSQGHMGYEQYF. DNA of the CDR3: TGCGCCAGCAGCCAAGGCCACATGGGCTACGAGCAGTACTTC.

This chain links TRBV7-3 with TRBJ2-1; 9 bases are a match to TRBD2. The germline V gene encodes CDR1 SGHTA and CDR2 FQGTGA. This CDR3 comprises 15 residues. V was clipped by 2 bases and J by 5 bases; unmatched bases: 4. The chain's CDR3 is CASSLGLAFDNEQFF. CDR3 bases: TGTGCCAGCAGCTTAGGACTAGCGTTCGACAATGAGCAGTTCTTC. Full variable domain (missing parts from reference TRBV7-3 and TRBJ2-1): GAGVSQTPSNKVTEKGKYVELRCDPISGHTALYWYRQSLGQGPEFLIYFQGTGAADDSGLPNDRFFAVRPEGSVSTLKIQRTERGDSAVYLCASSLGLAFDNEQFFGPGTRLTVL.

To note about this clone: A read error may be the cause here, since a much bigger clone is one base away. The J gene is TRBJ2-7, the V gene TRBV27; D is unclear. The CDR3 sequence is 10 residues long. V was pared by 6 bases and J by 1 base, with 1 base between. Per the germline V gene, CDR1 is MNHEY and CDR2 is SMNVEV (reference sequence). The CDR3: CASRSYEQYF. CDR3 DNA: TGTGCCAGCAGGTCCTACGAGCAGTACTTC.

The rearrangement joins TRBV5-1 to TRBJ2-5, with D tentatively TRBD1 (6 bases). Looked up from germline, CDR1 is SGHRS and CDR2 is YFSETQ. CDR3 size: 15 residues. V was cut by 4 bases and J by 5 bases, with 18 bases left in between. The CDR3 loop reads CASSPNEGGRETQYF. The CDR3 DNA reads TGCGCCAGCAGCCCTAACGAAGGGGGTAGGGAGACCCAGTACTTC. Looking up the rest from reference TRBV5-1 and TRBJ2-5 gives the full variable domain: KAGVTQTPRYLIKTRGQQVTLSCSPISGHRSVSWYQQTPGQGLQFLFEYFSETQRNKGNFPGRFSGRQFSNSRSEMNVSTLELGDSALYLCASSPNEGGRETQYFGPGTRLLVL.